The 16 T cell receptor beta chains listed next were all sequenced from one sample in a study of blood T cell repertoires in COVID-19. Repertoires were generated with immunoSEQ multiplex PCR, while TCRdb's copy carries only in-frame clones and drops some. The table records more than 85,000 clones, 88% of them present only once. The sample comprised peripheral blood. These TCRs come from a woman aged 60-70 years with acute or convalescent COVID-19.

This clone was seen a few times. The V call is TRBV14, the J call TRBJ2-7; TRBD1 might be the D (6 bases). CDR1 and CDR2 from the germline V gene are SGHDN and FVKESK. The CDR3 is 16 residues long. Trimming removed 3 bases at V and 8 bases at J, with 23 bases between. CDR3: CASSQVAGTPWGKQYF. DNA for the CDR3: TGTGCCAGCAGCCAGGTAGCCGGGACACCGTGGGGGAAGCAGTACTTC.

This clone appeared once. The CDR3 sequence is CASGQDSSYNEQFF. CDR3 sequence (DNA): TGTGCCTCAGGACAGGATAGTTCCTACAATGAGCAGTTCTTC. This rearrangement joins TRBV11-2 to TRBJ2-1, with 7 bases aligning to TRBD1. Per germline, CDR1 SGHAT and CDR2 FQNNGV. This CDR3 has 14 residues. The V segment lost 11 bases and the J segment 1 base; nucleotides outside the gene matches: 8.

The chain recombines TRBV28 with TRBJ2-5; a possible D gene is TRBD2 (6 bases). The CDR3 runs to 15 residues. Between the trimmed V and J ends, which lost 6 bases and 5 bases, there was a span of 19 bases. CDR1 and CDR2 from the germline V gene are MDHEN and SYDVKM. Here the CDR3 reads CASSRPTGGTETQYF. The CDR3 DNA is TGTGCCAGCAGCCGCCCTACCGGCGGGACCGAGACCCAGTACTTC.

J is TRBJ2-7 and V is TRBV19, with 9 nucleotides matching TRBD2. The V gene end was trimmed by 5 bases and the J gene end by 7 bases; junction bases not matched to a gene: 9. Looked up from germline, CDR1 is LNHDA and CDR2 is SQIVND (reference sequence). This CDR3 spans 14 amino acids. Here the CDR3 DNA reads TGTGCCAGTAGTCAGGTAGCGGGAGTCGGAGAGCAGTACGTC. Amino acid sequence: CASSQVAGVGEQYV.

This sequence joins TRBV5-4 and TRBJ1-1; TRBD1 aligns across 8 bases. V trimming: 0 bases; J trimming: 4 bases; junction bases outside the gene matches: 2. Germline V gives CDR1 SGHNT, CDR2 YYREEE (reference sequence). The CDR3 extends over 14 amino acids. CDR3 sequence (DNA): TGTGCCAGCAGCTTGGATGACAGGGGCACTGAAGCTTTCTTT. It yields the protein CASSLDDRGTEAFF.

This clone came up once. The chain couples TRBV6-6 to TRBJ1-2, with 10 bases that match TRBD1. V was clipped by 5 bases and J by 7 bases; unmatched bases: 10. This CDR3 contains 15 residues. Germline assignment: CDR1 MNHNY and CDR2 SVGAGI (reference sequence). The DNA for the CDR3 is TGTGCCAGCAGTCCCACGCCGGGACAGGGGCCTGGCTACACCTTC. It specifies CASSPTPGQGPGYTF.

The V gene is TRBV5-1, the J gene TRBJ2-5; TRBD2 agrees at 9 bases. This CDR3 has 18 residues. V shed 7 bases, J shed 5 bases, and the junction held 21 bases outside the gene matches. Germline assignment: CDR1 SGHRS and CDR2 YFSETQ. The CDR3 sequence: CASHPGGSGSRSWETQYF. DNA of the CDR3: TGCGCCAGCCACCCCGGAGGTAGCGGGAGTAGATCCTGGGAGACCCAGTACTTC.

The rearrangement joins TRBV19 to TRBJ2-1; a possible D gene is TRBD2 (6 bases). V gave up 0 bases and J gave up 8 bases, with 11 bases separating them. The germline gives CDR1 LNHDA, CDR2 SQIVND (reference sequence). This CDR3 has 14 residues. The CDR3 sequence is CASSIDPSADEQFF. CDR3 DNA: TGTGCCAGTAGTATAGATCCTAGCGCCGATGAGCAGTTCTTC.

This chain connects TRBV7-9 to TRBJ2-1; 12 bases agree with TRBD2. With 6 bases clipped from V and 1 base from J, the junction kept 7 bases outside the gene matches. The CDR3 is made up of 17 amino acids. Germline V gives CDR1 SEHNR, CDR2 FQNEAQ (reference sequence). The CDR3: CASRQASGRASYNEQFF. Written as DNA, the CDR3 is TGTGCCAGCAGACAAGCTAGCGGGAGGGCGTCCTACAATGAGCAGTTCTTC.

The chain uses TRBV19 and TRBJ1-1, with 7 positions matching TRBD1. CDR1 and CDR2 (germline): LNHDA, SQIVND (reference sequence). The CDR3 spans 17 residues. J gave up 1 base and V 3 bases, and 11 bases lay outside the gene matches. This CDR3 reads CASSIGQGVVPNTEAFF. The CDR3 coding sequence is TGTGCCAGTAGTATTGGGCAGGGGGTTGTCCCGAACACTGAAGCTTTCTTT.

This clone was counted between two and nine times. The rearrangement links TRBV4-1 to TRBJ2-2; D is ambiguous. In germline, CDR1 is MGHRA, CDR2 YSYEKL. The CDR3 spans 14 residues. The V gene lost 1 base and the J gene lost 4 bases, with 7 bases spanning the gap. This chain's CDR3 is CASSQAQVTGELFF. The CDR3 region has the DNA TGCGCCAGCAGCCAAGCCCAGGTCACCGGGGAGCTGTTTTTT.

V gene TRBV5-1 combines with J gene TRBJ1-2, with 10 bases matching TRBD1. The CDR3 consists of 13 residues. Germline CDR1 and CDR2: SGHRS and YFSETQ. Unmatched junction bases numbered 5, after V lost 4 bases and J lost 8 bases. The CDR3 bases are TGCGCCAGCAGCCCAGGGACAGGGGAAGGCTACACCTTC. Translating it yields CASSPGTGEGYTF.

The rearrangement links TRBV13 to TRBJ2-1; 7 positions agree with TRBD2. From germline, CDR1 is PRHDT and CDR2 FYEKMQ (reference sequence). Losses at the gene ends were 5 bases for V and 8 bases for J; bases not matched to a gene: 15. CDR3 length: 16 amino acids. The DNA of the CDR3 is TGTGCCAGCAGCGCCCGGGATGGGGGGGAGTGGTATGAGCAGTTCTTC. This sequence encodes CASSARDGGEWYEQFF.

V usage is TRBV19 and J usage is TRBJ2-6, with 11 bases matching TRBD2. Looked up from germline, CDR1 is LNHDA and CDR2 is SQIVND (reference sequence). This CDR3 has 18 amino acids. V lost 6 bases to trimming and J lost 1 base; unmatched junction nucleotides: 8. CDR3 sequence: CASRALPSGRSGANVLTF. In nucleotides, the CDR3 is TGTGCCAGTAGAGCCCTCCCTAGCGGGAGGTCTGGGGCCAACGTCCTGACTTTC.

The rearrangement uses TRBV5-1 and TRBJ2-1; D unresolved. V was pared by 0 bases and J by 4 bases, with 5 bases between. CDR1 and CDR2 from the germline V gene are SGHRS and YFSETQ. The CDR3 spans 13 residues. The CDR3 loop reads CASSLDRYNEQFF. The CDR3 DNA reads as TGCGCCAGCAGCTTGGACAGATACAATGAGCAGTTCTTC.

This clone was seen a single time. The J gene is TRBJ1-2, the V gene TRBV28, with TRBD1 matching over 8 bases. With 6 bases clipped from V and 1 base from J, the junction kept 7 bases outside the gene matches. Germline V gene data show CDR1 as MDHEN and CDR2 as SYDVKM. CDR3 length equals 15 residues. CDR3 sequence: CASSSQGANNYGYTF. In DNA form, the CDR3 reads TGTGCCAGCAGCTCTCAGGGGGCAAATAACTATGGCTACACCTTC.